This record covers a single TCR beta chain. The data are from a study of OX40 agonist ivuxolimab in advanced cancers. Only in-frame clones appear in the TCRdb table, and some are missing; sequencing was by immunoSEQ multiplex PCR. Of over 20,000 clones in the sample, about 77% were seen once. The CDR3 consists of 17 residues. J lost 4 bases, V lost 5 bases, and 13 bases had no gene match. Per germline, CDR1 SGHDN and CDR2 FVKESK. V gene TRBV14 combines with J gene TRBJ2-3, with 9 positions matching TRBD2. The sequence was obtained from an adult with an advanced solid tumor such as melanoma, head and neck, liver or kidney cancer. Material: CD4+ or CD8+ T cells sorted from blood, obtained in a trial of the OX40 agonist ivuxolimab. In DNA, the CDR3 is TGTGCCAGCAGCTCCATTGAGCGGGGGGCCCTCCCAGATACGCAGTATTTT. Its translation: CASSSIERGALPDTQYF.